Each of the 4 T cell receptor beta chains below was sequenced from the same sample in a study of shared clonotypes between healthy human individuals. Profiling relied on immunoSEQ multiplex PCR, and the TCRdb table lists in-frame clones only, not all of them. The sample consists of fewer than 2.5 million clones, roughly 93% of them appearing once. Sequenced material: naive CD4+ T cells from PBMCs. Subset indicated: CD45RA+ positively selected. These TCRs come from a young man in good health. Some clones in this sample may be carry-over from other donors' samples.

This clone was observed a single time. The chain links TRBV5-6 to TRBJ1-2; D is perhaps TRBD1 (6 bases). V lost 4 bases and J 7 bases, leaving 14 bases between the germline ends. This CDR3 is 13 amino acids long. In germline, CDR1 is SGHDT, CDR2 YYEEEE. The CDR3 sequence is CASSRDRLSGYTF. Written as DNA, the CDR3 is TGTGCCAGCAGCCGCGACAGGCTGTCTGGCTACACCTTC.

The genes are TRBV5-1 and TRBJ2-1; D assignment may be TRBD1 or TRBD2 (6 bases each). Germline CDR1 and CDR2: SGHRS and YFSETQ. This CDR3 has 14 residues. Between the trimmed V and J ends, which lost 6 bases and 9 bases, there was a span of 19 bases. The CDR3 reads CASTRKRGGGEQFF. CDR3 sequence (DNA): TGCGCCAGCACAAGGAAGCGAGGAGGGGGTGAGCAGTTCTTC.

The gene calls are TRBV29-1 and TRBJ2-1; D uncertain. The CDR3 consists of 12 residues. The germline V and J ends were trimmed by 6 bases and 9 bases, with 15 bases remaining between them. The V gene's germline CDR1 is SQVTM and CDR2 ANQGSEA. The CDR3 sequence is CSVREVAPEQFF. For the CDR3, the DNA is TGCAGCGTGCGCGAGGTTGCCCCTGAGCAGTTCTTC.

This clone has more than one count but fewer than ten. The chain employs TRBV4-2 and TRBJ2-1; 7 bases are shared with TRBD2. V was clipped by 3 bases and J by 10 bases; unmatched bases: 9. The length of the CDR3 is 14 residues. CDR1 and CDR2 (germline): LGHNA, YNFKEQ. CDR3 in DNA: TGTGCCAGCAGCCAGAGCGGGATTTCCGACGAGCAGTTCTTC. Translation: CASSQSGISDEQFF.